This is a list of T cell receptor beta chains from one sample in a study of neurological immune-mediated disorders. TCRdb recomputed calls from the 5' RACE reads with MiXCR, one row per CDR3 protein. Of tens of thousands of distinct CDR3 sequences in the sample, roughly 10% were seen once. The sample taken for sequencing was PBMCs. Receptors originate from a man aged 30-40 years in good health. The CDR3 runs from the conserved cysteine through the conserved F or W.

CDR3 length: 13; V gene: TRBV3-1; CDR3 protein: CASSQAMSYEQYF
CDR3 length: 12; V gene: TRBV5-1; CDR3 protein: CASSLAGETQYF
CDR3 length: 18; V gene: TRBV27; CDR3 protein: CASSLSSRQRNSYNEQFF
CDR3 length: 16; V gene: TRBV20-1; CDR3 protein: CSAPPWREGPVNEQFF
CDR3 length: 18; V gene: TRBV3-1; CDR3 protein: CASSQEVGLAPSTDTQYF
CDR3 length: 15; V gene: TRBV6-1; CDR3 protein: CASTEWTSGTNEQYF
CDR3 length: 15; V gene: TRBV28; CDR3 protein: CASSREAGQGYEQYF
CDR3 length: 10; V gene: TRBV29-1; CDR3 protein: CSVEFRSQYF
CDR3 length: 13; V gene: TRBV20-1; CDR3 protein: CSASRQGTNEQFF
CDR3 length: 14; V gene: TRBV7-2; CDR3 protein: CASSLTDENTEAFF
CDR3 length: 15; V gene: TRBV11-2; CDR3 protein: CASSPDNWAYNEQFF
CDR3 length: 16; V gene: TRBV11-1; CDR3 protein: CASSFQGAYSYNEQFF
CDR3 length: 14; V gene: TRBV5-1; CDR3 protein: CASSLAGFADTQYF
CDR3 length: 14; V gene: TRBV3-1; CDR3 protein: CASSQVAGEGEQYF
CDR3 length: 14; V gene: TRBV21-1; CDR3 protein: CASSTGGANSPLHF
CDR3 length: 15; V gene: TRBV12-3/TRBV12-4; CDR3 protein: CASSPPEGAPGELFF
CDR3 length: 12; V gene: TRBV11-2; CDR3 protein: CASSFSRNEQYF
CDR3 length: 14; V gene: TRBV11-2; CDR3 protein: CASSLDGGWETQYF
CDR3 length: 17; V gene: TRBV27; CDR3 protein: CASSVQGSLSGANVLTF
CDR3 length: 15; V gene: TRBV3-1; CDR3 protein: CASSQSGAISYEQYF
CDR3 length: 13; V gene: TRBV20-1; CDR3 protein: CSAPGGVNPQAFF
CDR3 length: 16; V gene: TRBV11-2; CDR3 protein: CASSLILALNTGELFF
CDR3 length: 15; V gene: TRBV7-2; CDR3 protein: CASSLAGSRNEKLFF
CDR3 length: 16; V gene: TRBV27; CDR3 protein: CASSLTSTGVSKKLFF
CDR3 length: 16; V gene: TRBV6-6; CDR3 protein: CASSYIAGGPLHTQYF
CDR3 length: 16; V gene: TRBV14; CDR3 protein: CASSHGDGLAGQTQYF
CDR3 length: 13; V gene: TRBV18; CDR3 protein: CASSLGGPLPQHF
CDR3 length: 16; V gene: TRBV3-1; CDR3 protein: CASSQDTGMNTGELFF
CDR3 length: 15; V gene: TRBV5-1; CDR3 protein: CASSFSGRTNNEQFF
CDR3 length: 10; V gene: TRBV29-1; CDR3 protein: CSARGYEQFF
CDR3 length: 16; V gene: TRBV20-1; CDR3 protein: CSARDRPGQASNEQFF
CDR3 length: 13; V gene: TRBV7-2; CDR3 protein: CASTDGWEETQYF
CDR3 length: 16; V gene: TRBV5-1; CDR3 protein: CASSSLTSGLSNEQFF
CDR3 length: 13; V gene: TRBV30; CDR3 protein: CAWSVGAGYEQYF
CDR3 length: 12; V gene: TRBV11-2; CDR3 protein: CASSHSRDEQFF
CDR3 length: 17; V gene: TRBV11-2; CDR3 protein: CASSLEGWAGDTGELFF
CDR3 length: 12; V gene: TRBV6-6; CDR3 protein: CASISATYEQYF
CDR3 length: 13; V gene: TRBV5-1; CDR3 protein: CASSLGSEETQYF
CDR3 length: 14; V gene: TRBV6-4; CDR3 protein: CASSPTSGVLTQYF
CDR3 length: 15; V gene: TRBV5-1; CDR3 protein: CASSSSDSRNQPQHF
CDR3 length: 16; V gene: TRBV6-6; CDR3 protein: CASSFRTASSGNTIYF
CDR3 length: 17; V gene: TRBV11-2; CDR3 protein: CASSFGFSGTLQETQYF
CDR3 length: 18; V gene: TRBV9; CDR3 protein: CASSVDLSSGRRGETQYF
CDR3 length: 13; V gene: TRBV20-1; CDR3 protein: CSATRGSSYEQYF
CDR3 length: 13; V gene: TRBV28; CDR3 protein: CASGKGSTDTQYF
CDR3 length: 15; V gene: TRBV11-2; CDR3 protein: CASSFPGPGRETQYF
CDR3 length: 15; V gene: TRBV20-1; CDR3 protein: CSADVWDRGSYEQYF
CDR3 length: 16; V gene: TRBV5-5; CDR3 protein: CASSLVGGQGHNEQFF
CDR3 length: 15; V gene: TRBV20-1; CDR3 protein: CSASGSFDLGEKLFF
CDR3 length: 16; V gene: TRBV12-3/TRBV12-4; CDR3 protein: CASSSRPGQGIYGYTF
CDR3 length: 16; V gene: TRBV12-3/TRBV12-4; CDR3 protein: CASSLARLAGGYEQYF